Following are 3 T cell receptor beta chains from one sample sequenced in a study of blood T cell repertoires in COVID-19. Data came from immunoSEQ multiplex PCR; TCRdb stores just in-frame clones and leaves some out. The sample contains roughly 100,000 clones, about 80% of which appear only once. Sequencing used peripheral blood. The receptors originated from a human donor in a cohort sampled during active COVID-19.

The genes are TRBV24-1 and TRBJ2-3; 11 bases align to TRBD1. CDR3 length equals 15 residues. Germline V gives CDR1 KGHDR, CDR2 SFDVKD. V was clipped by 9 bases and J by 5 bases; unmatched bases: 9. CDR3 sequence: CATGRGQGAEDTQYF. DNA for the CDR3: TGTGCCACCGGCCGAGGACAGGGGGCGGAAGATACGCAGTATTTT.

This clone turned up a few times. The chain couples TRBV27 to TRBJ2-3; a possible D gene is TRBD2 (5 bases). This CDR3 comprises 15 residues. V lost 5 bases and J 1 base, leaving 13 bases between the germline ends. CDR1 MNHEY and CDR2 SMNVEV come from the germline V gene (reference sequence). The CDR3 DNA reads TGTGCCAGCAGTCCTCTCGGGGTGGGCACAGATACGCAGTATTTT. Its translation: CASSPLGVGTDTQYF.

This chain joins TRBV7-2 and TRBJ1-6; 7 bases align to TRBD1. Trimming cost V 1 base and J 10 bases; bases outside gene matches: 4. Germline V CDR1 and CDR2: SGHTA, FQGNSA. This CDR3 has 14 amino acids. The chain's CDR3 is CASSLVAGGSPLHF. The CDR3 nucleotides are TGTGCCAGCAGCTTAGTCGCAGGGGGGTCACCCCTCCACTTT.